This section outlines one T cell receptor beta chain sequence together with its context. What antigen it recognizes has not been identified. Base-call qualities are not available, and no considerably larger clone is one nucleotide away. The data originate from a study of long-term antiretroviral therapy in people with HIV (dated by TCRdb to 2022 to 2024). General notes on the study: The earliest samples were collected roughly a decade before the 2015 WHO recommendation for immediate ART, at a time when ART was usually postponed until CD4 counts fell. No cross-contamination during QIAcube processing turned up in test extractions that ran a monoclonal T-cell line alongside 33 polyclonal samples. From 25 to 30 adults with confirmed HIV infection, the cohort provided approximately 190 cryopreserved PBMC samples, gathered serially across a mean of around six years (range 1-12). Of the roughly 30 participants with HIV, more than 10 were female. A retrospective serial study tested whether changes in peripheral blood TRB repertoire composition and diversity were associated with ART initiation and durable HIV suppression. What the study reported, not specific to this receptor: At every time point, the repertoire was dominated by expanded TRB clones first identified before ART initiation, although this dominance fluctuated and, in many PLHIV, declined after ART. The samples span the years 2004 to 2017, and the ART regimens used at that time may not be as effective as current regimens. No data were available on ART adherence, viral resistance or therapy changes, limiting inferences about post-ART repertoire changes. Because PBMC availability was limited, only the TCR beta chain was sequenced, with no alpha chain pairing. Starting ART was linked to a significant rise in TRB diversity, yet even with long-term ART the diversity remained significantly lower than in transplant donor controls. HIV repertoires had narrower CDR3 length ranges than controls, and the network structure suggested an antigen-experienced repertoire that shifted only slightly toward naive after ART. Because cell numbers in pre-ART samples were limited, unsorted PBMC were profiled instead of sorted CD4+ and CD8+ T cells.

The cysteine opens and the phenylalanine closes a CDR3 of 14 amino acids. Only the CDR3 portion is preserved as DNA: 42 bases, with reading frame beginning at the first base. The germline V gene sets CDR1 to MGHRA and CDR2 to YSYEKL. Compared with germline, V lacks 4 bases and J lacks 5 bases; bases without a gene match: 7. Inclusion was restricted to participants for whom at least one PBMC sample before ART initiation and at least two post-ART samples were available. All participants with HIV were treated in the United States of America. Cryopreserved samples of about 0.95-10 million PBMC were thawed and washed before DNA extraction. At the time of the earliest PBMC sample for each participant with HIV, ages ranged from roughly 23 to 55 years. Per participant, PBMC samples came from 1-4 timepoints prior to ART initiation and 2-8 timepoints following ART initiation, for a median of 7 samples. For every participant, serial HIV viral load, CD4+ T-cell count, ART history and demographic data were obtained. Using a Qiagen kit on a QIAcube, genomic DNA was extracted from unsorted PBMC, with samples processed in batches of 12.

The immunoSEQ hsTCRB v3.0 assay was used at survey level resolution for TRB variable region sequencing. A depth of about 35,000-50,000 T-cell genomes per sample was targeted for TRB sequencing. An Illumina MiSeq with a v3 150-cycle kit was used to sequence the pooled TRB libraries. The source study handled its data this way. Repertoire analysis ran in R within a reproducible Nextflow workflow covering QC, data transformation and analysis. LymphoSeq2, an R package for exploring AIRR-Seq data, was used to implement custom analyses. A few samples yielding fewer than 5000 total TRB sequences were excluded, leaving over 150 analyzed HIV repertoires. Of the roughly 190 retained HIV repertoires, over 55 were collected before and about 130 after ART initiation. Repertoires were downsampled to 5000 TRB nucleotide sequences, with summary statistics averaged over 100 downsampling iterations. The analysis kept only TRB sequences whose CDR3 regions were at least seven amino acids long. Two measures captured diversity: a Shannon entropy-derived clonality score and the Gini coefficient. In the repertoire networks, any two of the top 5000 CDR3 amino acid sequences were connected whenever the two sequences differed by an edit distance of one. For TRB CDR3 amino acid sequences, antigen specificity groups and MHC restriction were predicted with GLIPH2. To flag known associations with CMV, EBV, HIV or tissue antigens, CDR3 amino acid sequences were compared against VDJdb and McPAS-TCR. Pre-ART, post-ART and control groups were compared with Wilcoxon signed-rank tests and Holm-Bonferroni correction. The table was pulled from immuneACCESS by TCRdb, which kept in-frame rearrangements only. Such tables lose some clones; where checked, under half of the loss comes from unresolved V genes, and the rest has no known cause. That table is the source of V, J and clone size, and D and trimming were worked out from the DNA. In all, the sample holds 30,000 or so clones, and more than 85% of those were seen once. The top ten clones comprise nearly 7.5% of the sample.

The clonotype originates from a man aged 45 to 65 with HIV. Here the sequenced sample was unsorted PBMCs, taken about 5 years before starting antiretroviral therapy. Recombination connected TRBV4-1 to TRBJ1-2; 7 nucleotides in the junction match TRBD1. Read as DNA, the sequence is TGCGCCAGCAGCCTCCAGACAGGGCCTTATGGCTACACCTTC. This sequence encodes CASSLQTGPYGYTF.